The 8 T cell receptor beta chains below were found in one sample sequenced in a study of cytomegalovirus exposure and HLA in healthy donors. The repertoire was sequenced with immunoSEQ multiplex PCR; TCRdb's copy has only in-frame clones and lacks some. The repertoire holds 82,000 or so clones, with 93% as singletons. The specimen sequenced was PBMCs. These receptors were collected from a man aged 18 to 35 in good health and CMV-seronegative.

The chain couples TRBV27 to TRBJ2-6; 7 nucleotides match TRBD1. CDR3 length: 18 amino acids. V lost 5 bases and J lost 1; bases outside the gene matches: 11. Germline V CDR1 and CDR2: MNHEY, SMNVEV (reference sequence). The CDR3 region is CASSPRRGQKSGANVLTF. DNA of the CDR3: TGTGCCAGCAGTCCACGAAGGGGGCAAAAATCTGGGGCCAACGTCCTGACTTTC. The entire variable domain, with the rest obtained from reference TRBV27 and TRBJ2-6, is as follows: EAQVTQNPRYLITVTGKKLTVTCSQNMNHEYMSWYRQDPGLGLRQIYYSMNVEVTDKGDVPEGYKVSRKEKRNFPLILESPSPNQTSLYFCASSPRRGQKSGANVLTFGAGSRLTVL.

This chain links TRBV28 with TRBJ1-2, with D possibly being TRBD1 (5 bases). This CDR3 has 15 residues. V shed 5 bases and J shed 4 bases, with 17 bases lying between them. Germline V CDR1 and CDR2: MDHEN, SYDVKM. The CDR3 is CASSDRSRRAYGYTF. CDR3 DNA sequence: TGTGCCAGCAGTGACAGAAGTAGGAGGGCCTATGGCTACACCTTC.

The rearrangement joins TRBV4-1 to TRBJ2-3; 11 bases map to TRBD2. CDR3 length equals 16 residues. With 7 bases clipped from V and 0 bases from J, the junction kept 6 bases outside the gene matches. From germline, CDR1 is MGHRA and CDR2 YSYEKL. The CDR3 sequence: CASTRGTSGSTDTQYF. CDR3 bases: TGCGCCAGCACACGAGGGACTAGCGGCAGCACAGATACGCAGTATTTT.

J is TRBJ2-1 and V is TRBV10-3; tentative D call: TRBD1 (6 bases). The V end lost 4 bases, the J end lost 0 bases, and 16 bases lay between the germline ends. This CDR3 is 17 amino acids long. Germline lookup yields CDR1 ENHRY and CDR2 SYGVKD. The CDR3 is CAISGTSTGSSYNEQFF. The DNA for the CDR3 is TGTGCCATCAGTGGCACCTCCACAGGGAGCTCCTACAATGAGCAGTTCTTC.

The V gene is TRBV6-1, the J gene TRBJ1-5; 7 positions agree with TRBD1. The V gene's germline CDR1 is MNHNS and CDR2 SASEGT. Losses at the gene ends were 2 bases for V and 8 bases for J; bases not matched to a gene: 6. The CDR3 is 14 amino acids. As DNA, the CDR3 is TGTGCCAGCAGTGAATACGGAGGGGGCGAGCCCCAGCATTTT. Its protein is CASSEYGGGEPQHF.

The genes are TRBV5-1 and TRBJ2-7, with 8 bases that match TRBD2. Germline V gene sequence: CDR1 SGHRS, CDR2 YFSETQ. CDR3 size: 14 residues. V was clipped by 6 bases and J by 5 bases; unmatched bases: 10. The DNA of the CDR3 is TGCGCCAGCACCTACGGGACTAGTGCGCACGAGCAGTACTTC. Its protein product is CASTYGTSAHEQYF.

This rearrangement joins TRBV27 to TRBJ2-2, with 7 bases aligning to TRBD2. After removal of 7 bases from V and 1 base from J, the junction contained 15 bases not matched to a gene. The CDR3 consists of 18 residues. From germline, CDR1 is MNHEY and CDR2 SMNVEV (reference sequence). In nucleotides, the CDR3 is TGTGCCAGCAACCCTTATTGGGACTACCAAAAGAACACCGGGGAGCTGTTTTTT. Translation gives CASNPYWDYQKNTGELFF.

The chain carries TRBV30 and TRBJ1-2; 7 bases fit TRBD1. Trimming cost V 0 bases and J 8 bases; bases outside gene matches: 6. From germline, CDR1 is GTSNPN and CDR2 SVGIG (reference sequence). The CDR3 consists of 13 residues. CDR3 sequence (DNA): TGTGCCTGGAGTGTGGAGGGGGCGGGAGGCTACACCTTC. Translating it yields CAWSVEGAGGYTF.